Reported below is one T cell receptor beta chain. This record belongs to a study of blood T cell repertoires in COVID-19. Across the whole study: Whether acute or convalescent, the COVID-19 samples came from the United States, Italy and Spain.

Authors' methods: The assay estimated nucleated cells by amplifying reference gene primers. Sequencing used immunoSEQ multiplex PCR; TCRdb keeps in-frame clones, though not all of them. V and J calls plus clone size are reproduced from that table; the DNA served to infer D and trimming. This sample carries 110,000 to 150,000 clones, approximately 85% of them seen once, and the ten largest clones take just under 3%. The CDR3 covers 13 residues. V was clipped by 0 bases and J by 6 bases, with 8 bases between them. The sequence was obtained from a man in his fifties with acute or convalescent COVID-19. The J gene is TRBJ1-2, the V gene TRBV12-3 or TRBV12-4; the D is unclear. The source material was peripheral blood. The CDR3 is CASSLARAHGYTF. CDR3 bases: TGTGCCAGCAGTTTAGCGAGGGCTCATGGCTACACCTTC.